The source of this TCR beta chain is a study of radiotherapy plus CTLA-4 blockade in lung cancer. This clone was seen only a few times. Here immunoSEQ multiplex PCR was the method, and the copy in TCRdb shows in-frame clones only, minus some. The sample yields roughly 45,000 clones, 63% seen once. Germline V gene sequence: CDR1 LGHNA, CDR2 YNFKEQ. V trimming: 1 base; J trimming: 5 bases; junction bases outside the gene matches: 3. The CDR3 extends over 14 amino acids. The sequencing here drew on peripheral blood, taken from a patient treated with radiotherapy plus ipilimumab. V is TRBV4-2 and J is TRBJ1-1, with 8 bases lining up with TRBD1. The source of this sequence is a human donor with non-small cell lung cancer who had a partial response to radiotherapy plus ipilimumab. Here the CDR3 reads CASSQGTGWTEAFF. The CDR3 coding sequence is TGTGCCAGCAGCCAAGGGACAGGGTGGACTGAAGCTTTCTTT.